This record concerns one T cell receptor (beta chain) sequence. This clonotype was recorded a few times. Its antigen remains undetermined. No clone much larger than this one lies a single base away; base qualities are absent. Libraries were constructed by 5' RACE. The instrument was an Illumina HiSeq 2000. Template switching added a universal primer binding site, and the final cDNA carried a unique molecular identifier that allowed TCR cDNA molecules to be counted accurately. Specific primers in the conserved constant-segment region were used to synthesize first-strand cDNA for the TCR alpha and beta chains. To control for contamination, every cDNA library carried two barcodes: a SMART-Mk sample barcode plus Illumina barcodes. Two successive PCR steps introduced TruSeq adapter sequences along with Illumina sample barcodes. The TCR alpha and beta cDNA libraries were sequenced on the Illumina HiSeq platform using custom primers. In the authors' own workflow: Raw reads were processed with MiGEC to extract unique molecular identifiers, and MiXCR was used to determine CDR3 positions. Recombination models were inferred per individual with the repgenHMM and IGoR tools using an EM algorithm. The tcR package in R was used for shared clonotype analysis, with sharing normalized by the product of cloneset sizes. To study raw recombination free of thymic and clonal selection effects, out-of-frame nonproductive sequences were analyzed. Using fastp at Q25 and MiXCR, TCRdb reprocessed the public reads and kept productive beta chains. Identical CDR3 proteins give one entry, which carries the most common genes and DNA. The V and J calls, along with clone size, are taken from TCRdb and not from the paper's own processing. Recorded for this sample are 500,000 to 600,000 distinct CDR3 sequences; 20% to 25% of them occurred a single time. Roughly 0.91% of the sample is held by the ten biggest clonotypes.

These data belong to a study of identical twins (dated by TCRdb to the mid-2010s). About the full investigation: To test whether fetal clonotypes persist, this study deep-sequenced TCR alpha and beta repertoires from monozygotic twins, from unrelated adults of various ages, and from cord blood. Replicate twin experiments were performed at different times using different library preparation protocols to rule out contamination. The investigation overall reported the following: Because the same donors could not be followed over many years, conclusions were based on cross-sectional statistical analysis. Abundant cord blood beta clonotypes carried fewer insertions; young adult naive repertoires showed a weaker similar trend, while memory repertoires showed none. Invariant T cells such as MAIT and iNKT could partly confound zero-insertion analyses, although diverse VJ usage argued against such confounding for most clonotypes. Compared with coincidental sharing between unrelated individuals, out-of-frame TCR alpha sequences shared between twins had an excess of sequences with low generation probability. In monozygotic twins, recombination models systematically underestimated out-of-frame TCR alpha sharing, but the models matched the sharing seen between unrelated individuals. The excess sharing between twins in beta out-of-frame sequences was weaker because fewer shared sequences reduced the signal-to-noise ratio.

Every donor in the study was a healthy Caucasian. Three pairs of female monozygotic twins, all aged about 18 to 29 years, made up the twin cohort. Positive isolation kits from Invitrogen were used to isolate the CD4+ and CD8+ T cell populations. Trimming at the junction amounts to 5 bases on V and 5 bases on J, and the germline ends lie 18 bases apart. Measured from the cysteine to the phenylalanine, the CDR3 is 15 residues long. The CDR3 DNA has 45 bases and is translated from base 1. The germline V gene encodes CDR1 MNHEY and CDR2 SMNVEV (reference sequence). A further study also used this sample, focusing on T cells expressing NK-cell markers. Taken from the second paper: Fewer than ten donors provided sorted CD3+CD56+NKG2C+, CD3+CD56+NKG2C- and CD3+CD56-NKG2C+ T-cell subsets, whose TCR beta-chain repertoires were profiled. Seven of the eight sequenced donors were HCMV-seropositive and one was HCMV-seronegative. In several experiments an anti-gammadeltaTCR antibody was added to restrict sorting to alphabetaTCR-expressing T cells. For five or six donors, the dominant CD3+CD56+NKG2C+ clonotypes were among the top 10 CD8+ clonotypes and accounted for about 1.0-7.0% of CD8+ T cells. Those dominant clonotypes were again the most abundant among CD3+CD56-NKG2C+ cells in several donors, at about 25-65%. It remained unclear whether the expanded NKG2C-expressing T cell clones were specific for HCMV antigens. The study sequenced eight donors, all healthy volunteers chosen at random: three men and five women. To determine HCMV serostatus, a commercial ELISA kit was used to detect HCMV-specific IgG in serum. Reads were demultiplexed and grouped by UMI with MIGEC, and clonotypes were assembled and quantified with MiTCR. To remove erroneous sequences, TCR cDNA sequences were retained only when supported by two or more reads. The tcR package was used for downstream repertoire analysis, and clonotypes were matched across fractions by CDR3 nucleotide sequence plus V segment. Antigen specificity was annotated against VDJdb with VDJmatch, allowing one amino acid substitution in CDR3.

The material sequenced was CD4+ T cells sorted from blood. The sequence links TRBV27 to TRBJ1-1; TRBD1 could be the D gene, as 5 bases match. The clonotype was recovered from a woman between 18 and 29 years old in good health. The CDR3 amino acid sequence is: CASSPSGTAGTEAFF. The nucleotide sequence is TGTGCCAGCAGTCCCAGTGGGACGGCGGGGACTGAAGCTTTCTTT.